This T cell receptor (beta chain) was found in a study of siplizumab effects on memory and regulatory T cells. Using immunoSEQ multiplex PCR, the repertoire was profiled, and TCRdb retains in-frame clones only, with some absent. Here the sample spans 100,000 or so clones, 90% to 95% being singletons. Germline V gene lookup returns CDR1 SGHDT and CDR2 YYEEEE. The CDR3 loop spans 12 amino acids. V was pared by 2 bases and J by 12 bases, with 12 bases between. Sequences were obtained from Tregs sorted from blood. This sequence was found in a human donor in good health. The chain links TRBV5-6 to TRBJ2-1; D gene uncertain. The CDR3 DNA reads TGTGCCAGCAGCTTTCTCTCCAACCCGCAGTTCTTC. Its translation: CASSFLSNPQFF.